This T cell receptor (beta chain) stems from a study of blood T cells in healthy people across ages. The CDR3 extends over 13 amino acids. CDR1 is SGHRS and CDR2 is YFSETQ in the germline V gene. The V end was cut by 4 bases, the J end by 8 bases, with 13 bases between. This clonotype was counted many times. The second PCR ran about 6 to 12 cycles with a sample-barcoded 5' primer and J-beta primers. TCRdb analysed the 5' RACE reads with MiXCR anew, one entry per CDR3 protein. The sample has more than 900,000 distinct CDR3 sequences, about 27% seen once. A further study also used this sample, focusing on T cells of mothers and their children. That source reports: A few healthy Caucasian mothers, along with their six children, served as the donors. In the second PCR, M1S primer introduced barcodes and 2-4 random bases. Compared with unrelated pairs, related mother-child pairs had slightly higher, non-significant overlap.

The material sequenced was blood. The receptor was isolated from a woman in her 40s in good health. V and J are TRBV5-1 and TRBJ2-1; possibly TRBD1 for D (5 bases). CDR3: CASSLSGYDEQFF. DNA of the CDR3: TGCGCCAGCAGCCTTTCAGGGTACGATGAGCAGTTCTTC.